This T cell receptor (beta chain) came from a study of long-term antiretroviral therapy in people with HIV. Study observations and caveats: It was not possible to obtain data on ART adherence, viral resistance or therapy changes.

The CDR3 has 15 residues. Germline V gene lookup returns CDR1 SGHTA and CDR2 FQGNSA. Trimming removed 0 bases at V and 2 bases at J, with 8 bases between. About this clone: The antigen is unknown.

No donor had fewer than one pre-ART PBMC sample or fewer than two post-ART PBMC samples. A v3.0 immunoSEQ assay was performed at survey level. Using immunoSEQ multiplex PCR, the repertoire was profiled, and TCRdb retains in-frame clones only, with some absent. Counted here are 15,000 or so clones, roughly 88% occurring once; the ten biggest clones make up roughly 12%. Source: unsorted PBMCs, taken 6.2 years after starting antiretroviral therapy. The source is a man in his forties with HIV. The rearrangement joins TRBV7-2 to TRBJ1-5; D call uncertain. CDR3 protein: CASSLALLGNQPQHF. The DNA of the CDR3 is TGTGCCAGCAGCTTAGCCCTCTTGGGCAATCAGCCCCAGCATTTT.